A single sample gave rise to the 7 T cell receptor beta chains below, sequenced in a study of shared clonotypes between healthy human individuals. Only in-frame clones appear in the TCRdb table, and some are missing; sequencing was by immunoSEQ multiplex PCR. The table shows some 1 million clones, with 60% to 80% occurring only once. The sequencing sample was made of memory CD4+ T cells sorted from blood. This sample's subset: CD45RA-negative fraction. Receptor source: a young man in good health.

V and J are TRBV6-1 and TRBJ2-2, with D perhaps TRBD1 (6 bases). The CDR3 contains 17 residues. Germline-derived CDR1 and CDR2 are MNHNS and SASEGT. The V and J ends lost 4 bases and 4 bases respectively, with 19 bases between them. DNA for the CDR3: TGTGCCAGCAGTGGACACAGGGACCGGGCCGGCACCGGGGAGCTGTTTTTT. Translated: CASSGHRDRAGTGELFF.

This chain connects TRBV2 to TRBJ1-4; no clear D. Germline CDR1 and CDR2: SNHLY and FYNNEI. The CDR3 totals 18 residues. Trimming stripped 2 bases from V and 5 bases from J, with 21 bases between. In DNA, the CDR3 is TGTGCCAGCAGTGAATCACTTTCCACCGTGGCAGAAAATGAAAAACTGTTTTTT. Protein: CASSESLSTVAENEKLFF.

The V gene is TRBV10-3, the J gene TRBJ2-7; TRBD2 aligns across 10 bases. With 0 bases clipped from V and 1 base from J, the junction kept 0 bases outside the gene matches. Germline CDR1 and CDR2: ENHRY and SYGVKD. The CDR3 spans 15 residues. DNA of the CDR3: TGTGCCATCAGTGAGTCGACTAGCGGGTCCTACGAGCAGTACTTC. Protein sequence: CAISESTSGSYEQYF.

The chain carries TRBV10-3 and TRBJ2-2; D assignment may be TRBD1 or TRBD2 (6 bases each). The length of the CDR3 is 14 residues. The germline gives CDR1 ENHRY, CDR2 SYGVKD. Trimming left V 2 bases short and J 4 bases short, with 8 bases between. The CDR3 DNA reads as TGTGCCATCAGTGAGGGGGGGCTCACCGGGGAGCTGTTTTTT. It encodes CAISEGGLTGELFF.

This clone was seen at least ten times. The chain combines TRBV27 with TRBJ1-1; perhaps TRBD1 as D (6 bases). In germline, CDR1 is MNHEY, CDR2 SMNVEV (reference sequence). V lost 0 bases to trimming and J lost 1 base, with 12 bases between them. The CDR3 has 16 amino acids. In nucleotides, the CDR3 is TGTGCCAGCAGTTTATCTGGGGGGCGCCCGAACACTGAAGCTTTCTTT. Its translation is CASSLSGGRPNTEAFF.

For this clone: Other DNA sequences in the same sample also yield this CDR3. The rearrangement uses TRBV7-2 and TRBJ1-5, with TRBD1 identical over 9 bases. The length of the CDR3 is 14 residues. Trimming cost V 4 bases and J 6 bases; bases outside gene matches: 4. In germline, CDR1 is SGHTA, CDR2 FQGNSA. The chain's CDR3 is CASSYGQGSQPQHF. DNA for the CDR3: TGTGCCAGCAGCTACGGACAGGGGAGTCAGCCCCAGCATTTT.

The J gene is TRBJ2-7, the V gene TRBV28; D unresolved. This CDR3 is built from 14 residues. Trimming stripped 1 base from V and 1 base from J, with 8 bases between. Germline CDR1 is MDHEN and CDR2 is SYDVKM. The CDR3 nucleotides are TGTGCCAGCAGTTTATCATACGGGTCCTACGAGCAGTACTTC. Its translation: CASSLSYGSYEQYF.